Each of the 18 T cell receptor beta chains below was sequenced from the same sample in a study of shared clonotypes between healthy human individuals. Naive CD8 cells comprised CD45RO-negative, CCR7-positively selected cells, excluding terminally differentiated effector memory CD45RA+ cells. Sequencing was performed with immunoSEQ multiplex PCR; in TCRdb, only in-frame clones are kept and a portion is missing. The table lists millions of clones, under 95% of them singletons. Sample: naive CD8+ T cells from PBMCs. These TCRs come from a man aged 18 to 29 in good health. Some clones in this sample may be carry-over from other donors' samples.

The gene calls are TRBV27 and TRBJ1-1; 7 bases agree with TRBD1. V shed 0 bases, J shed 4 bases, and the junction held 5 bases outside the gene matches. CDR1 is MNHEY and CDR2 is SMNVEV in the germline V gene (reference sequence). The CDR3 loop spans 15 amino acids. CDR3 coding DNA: TGTGCCAGCAGTTTATCCAGGGGGGCGTTCACTGAAGCTTTCTTT. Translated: CASSLSRGAFTEAFF.

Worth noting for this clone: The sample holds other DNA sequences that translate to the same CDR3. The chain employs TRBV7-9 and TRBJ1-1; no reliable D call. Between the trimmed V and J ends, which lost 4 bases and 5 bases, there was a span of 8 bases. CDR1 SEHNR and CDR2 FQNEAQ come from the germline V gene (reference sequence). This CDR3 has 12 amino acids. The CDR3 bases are TGTGCCAGCAGCTCGGGGAGGACTGAAGCTTTCTTT. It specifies CASSSGRTEAFF.

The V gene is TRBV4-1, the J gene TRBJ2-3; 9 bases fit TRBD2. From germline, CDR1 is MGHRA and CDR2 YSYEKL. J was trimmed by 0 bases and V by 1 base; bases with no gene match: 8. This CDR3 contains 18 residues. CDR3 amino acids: CASSQVAGDTPSTDTQYF. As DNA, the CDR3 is TGCGCCAGCAGCCAAGTAGCGGGAGATACCCCTAGCACAGATACGCAGTATTTT.

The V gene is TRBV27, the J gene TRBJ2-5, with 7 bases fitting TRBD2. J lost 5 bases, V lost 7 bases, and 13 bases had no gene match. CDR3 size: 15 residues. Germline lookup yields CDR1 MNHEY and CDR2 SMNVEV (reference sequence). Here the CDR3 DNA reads TGTGCCAGCACACCTTTGGGAGGGAGTGGGGAGACCCAGTACTTC. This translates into CASTPLGGSGETQYF.

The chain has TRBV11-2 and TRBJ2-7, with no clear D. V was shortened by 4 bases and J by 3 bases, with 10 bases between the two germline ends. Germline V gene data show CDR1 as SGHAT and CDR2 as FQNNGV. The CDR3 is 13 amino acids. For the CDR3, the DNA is TGTGCCAGCAGCTCCCAGATAATCTACGAGCAGTACTTC. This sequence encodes CASSSQIIYEQYF.

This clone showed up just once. In nucleotides, the CDR3 is TGTGCCAGCAGCGTGGGAAGATCAGCTAACTATGGCTACACCTTC. Residues: CASSVGRSANYGYTF. The V gene is TRBV9, the J gene TRBJ1-2; D gene unclear. The CDR3 has 15 amino acids. Trimming removed 2 bases at V and 0 bases at J, with 11 bases between. Germline V CDR1 and CDR2: SGDLS, YYNGEE.

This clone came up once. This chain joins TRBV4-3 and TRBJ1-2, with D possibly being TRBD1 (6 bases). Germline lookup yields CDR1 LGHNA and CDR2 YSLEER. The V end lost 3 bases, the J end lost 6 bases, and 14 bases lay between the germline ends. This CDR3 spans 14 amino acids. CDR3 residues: CASSHPRGKDGYTF. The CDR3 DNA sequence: TGCGCCAGCAGCCACCCGAGGGGGAAGGATGGCTACACCTTC.

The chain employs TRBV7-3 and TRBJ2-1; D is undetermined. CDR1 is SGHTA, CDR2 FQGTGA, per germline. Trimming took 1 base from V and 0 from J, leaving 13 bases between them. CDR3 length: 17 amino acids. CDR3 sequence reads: CASSLKSAFSSYNEQFF. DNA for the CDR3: TGTGCCAGCAGCTTAAAGTCGGCGTTTAGCTCCTACAATGAGCAGTTCTTC.

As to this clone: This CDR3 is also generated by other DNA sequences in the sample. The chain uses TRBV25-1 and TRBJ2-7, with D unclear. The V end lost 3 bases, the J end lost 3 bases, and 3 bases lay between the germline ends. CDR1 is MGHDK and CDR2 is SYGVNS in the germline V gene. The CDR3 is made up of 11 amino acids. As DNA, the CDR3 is TGTGCCAGCAGTGATCTCTACGAGCAGTACTTC. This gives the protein CASSDLYEQYF.

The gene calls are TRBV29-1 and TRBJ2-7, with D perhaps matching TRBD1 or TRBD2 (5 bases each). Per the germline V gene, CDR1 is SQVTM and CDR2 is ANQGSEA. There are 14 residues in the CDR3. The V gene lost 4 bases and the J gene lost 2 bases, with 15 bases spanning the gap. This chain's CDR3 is CSVVEGDGTYEQYF. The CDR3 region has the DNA TGCAGCGTTGTAGAAGGGGACGGGACCTACGAGCAGTACTTC.

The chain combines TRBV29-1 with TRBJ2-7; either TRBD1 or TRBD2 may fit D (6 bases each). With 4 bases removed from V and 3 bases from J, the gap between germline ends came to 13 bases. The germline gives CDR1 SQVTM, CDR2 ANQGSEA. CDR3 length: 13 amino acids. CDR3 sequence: CSVAGDSLYEQYF. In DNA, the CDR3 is TGCAGCGTTGCAGGGGACTCTCTCTACGAGCAGTACTTC.

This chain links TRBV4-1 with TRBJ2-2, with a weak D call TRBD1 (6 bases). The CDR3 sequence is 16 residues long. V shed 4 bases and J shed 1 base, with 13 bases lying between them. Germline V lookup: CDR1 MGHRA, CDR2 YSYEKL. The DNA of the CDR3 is TGCGCCAGCAGCCCCCGACAGACAGGGAACACCGGGGAGCTGTTTTTT. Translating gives CASSPRQTGNTGELFF.

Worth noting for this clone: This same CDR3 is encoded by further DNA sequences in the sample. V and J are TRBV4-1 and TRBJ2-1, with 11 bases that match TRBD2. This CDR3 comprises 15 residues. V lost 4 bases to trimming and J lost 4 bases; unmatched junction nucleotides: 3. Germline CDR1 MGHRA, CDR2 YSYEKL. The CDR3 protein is CASSPGLADYNEQFF. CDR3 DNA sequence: TGCGCCAGCAGCCCGGGACTAGCGGATTACAATGAGCAGTTCTTC.

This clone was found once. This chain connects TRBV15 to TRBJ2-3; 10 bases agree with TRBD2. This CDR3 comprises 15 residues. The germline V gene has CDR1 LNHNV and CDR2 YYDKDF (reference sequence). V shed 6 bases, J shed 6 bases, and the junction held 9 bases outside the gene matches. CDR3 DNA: TGTGCCACCAGAGTGGACCTAGCGGGAGTTGATACGCAGTATTTT. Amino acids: CATRVDLAGVDTQYF.

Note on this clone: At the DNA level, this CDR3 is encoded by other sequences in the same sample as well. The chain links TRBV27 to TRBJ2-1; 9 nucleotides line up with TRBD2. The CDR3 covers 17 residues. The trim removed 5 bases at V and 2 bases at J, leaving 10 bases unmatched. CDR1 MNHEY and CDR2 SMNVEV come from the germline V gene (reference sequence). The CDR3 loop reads CASSLILAGGPYNEQFF. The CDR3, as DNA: TGTGCCAGCAGTCTCATTCTCGCGGGAGGGCCCTACAATGAGCAGTTCTTC.

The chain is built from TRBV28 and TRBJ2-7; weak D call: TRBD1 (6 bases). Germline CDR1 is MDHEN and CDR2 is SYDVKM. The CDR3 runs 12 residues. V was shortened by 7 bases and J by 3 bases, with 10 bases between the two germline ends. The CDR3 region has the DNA TGTGCCAGCAAGGAGGACAGCTACGAGCAGTACTTC. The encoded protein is CASKEDSYEQYF. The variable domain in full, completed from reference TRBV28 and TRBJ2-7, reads DVKVTQSSRYLVKRTGEKVFLECVQDMDHENMFWYRQDPGLGLRLIYFSYDVKMKEKGDIPEGYSVSREKKERFSLILESASTNQTSMYLCASKEDSYEQYFGPGTRLTVT.

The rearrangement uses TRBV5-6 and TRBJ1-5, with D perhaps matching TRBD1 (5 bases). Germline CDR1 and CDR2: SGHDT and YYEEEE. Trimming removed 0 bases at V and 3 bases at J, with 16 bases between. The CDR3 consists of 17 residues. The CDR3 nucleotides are TGTGCCAGCAGCTTGGGGCCAGGGAGAGGGGACAATCAGCCCCAGCATTTT. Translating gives CASSLGPGRGDNQPQHF.

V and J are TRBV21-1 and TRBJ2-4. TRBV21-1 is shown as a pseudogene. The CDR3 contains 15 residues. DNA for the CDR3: TGTGCCAGCAGAAATTGGGGGAAGGGCAAAAACATTCAGTACTTC. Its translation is CASRNWGKGKNIQYF.